This entry describes one T cell receptor beta chain. Its antigen is unknown. This sample is drawn from a study of T cells in localized non-small cell lung cancer. The study's findings and limits: Overall survival was longer when the density of T cells in the blood was higher. Without multi-region sequencing, intratumor heterogeneity could not be excluded. Compared with tumor, uninvolved adjacent lung displayed greater T cell clonality, ranking highest overall. Of the top 100 tumor clones, median around 60 were in adjacent lung, 25 to 30 among its top 100.

The CDR3 extends over 14 amino acids. Looked up from germline, CDR1 is LGHNA and CDR2 is YNFKEQ. V was trimmed by 5 bases and J by 2 bases, leaving 12 bases between them. Here immunoSEQ multiplex PCR was the method, and the copy in TCRdb shows in-frame clones only, minus some. The sample consists of about 33,000 clones, roughly 90% of them appearing once. This TCR was sampled from a man aged 40-75 years with stage I lung adenocarcinoma. The genes are TRBV4-2 and TRBJ2-5; D unresolved. The sample in question was peripheral blood, obtained before any cancer treatment. DNA of the CDR3: TGTGCCAGCAGCTTGATTTCCAGACAAGAGACCCAGTACTTC. Translation gives CASSLISRQETQYF.